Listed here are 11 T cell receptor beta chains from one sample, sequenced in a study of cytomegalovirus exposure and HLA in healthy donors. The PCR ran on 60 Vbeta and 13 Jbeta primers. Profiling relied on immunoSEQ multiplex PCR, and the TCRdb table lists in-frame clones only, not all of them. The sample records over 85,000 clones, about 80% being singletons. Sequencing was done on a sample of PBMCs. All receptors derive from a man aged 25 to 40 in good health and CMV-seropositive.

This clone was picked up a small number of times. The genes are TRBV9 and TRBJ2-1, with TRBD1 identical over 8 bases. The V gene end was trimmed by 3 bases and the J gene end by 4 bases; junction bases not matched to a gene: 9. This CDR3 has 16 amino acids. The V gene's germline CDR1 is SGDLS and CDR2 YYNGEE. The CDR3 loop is CASSEGQVEGYNEQFF. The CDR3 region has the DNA TGTGCCAGCAGCGAGGGACAGGTAGAGGGGTACAATGAGCAGTTCTTC.

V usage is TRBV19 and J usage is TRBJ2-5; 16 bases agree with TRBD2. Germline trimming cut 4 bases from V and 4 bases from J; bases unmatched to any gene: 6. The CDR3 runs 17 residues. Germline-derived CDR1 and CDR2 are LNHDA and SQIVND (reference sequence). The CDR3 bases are TGTGCCAGTAGTAAGGGACTAGCGGGGGGGGGAGCAGAGACCCAGTACTTC. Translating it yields CASSKGLAGGGAETQYF.

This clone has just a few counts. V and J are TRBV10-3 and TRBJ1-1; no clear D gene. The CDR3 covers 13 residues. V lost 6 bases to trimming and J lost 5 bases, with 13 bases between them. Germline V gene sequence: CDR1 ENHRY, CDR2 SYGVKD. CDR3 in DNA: TGTGCCATCAGGGAGGAAACGGGGACTGAAGCTTTCTTT. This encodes CAIREETGTEAFF.

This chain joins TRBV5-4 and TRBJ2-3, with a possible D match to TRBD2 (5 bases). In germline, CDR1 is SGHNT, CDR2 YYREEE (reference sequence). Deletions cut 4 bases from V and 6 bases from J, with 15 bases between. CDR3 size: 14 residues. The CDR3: CASSPTTVLDTQYF. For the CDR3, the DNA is TGTGCCAGCAGCCCGACTACCGTTTTGGATACGCAGTATTTT.

CDR3 sequence (DNA): TGTGCCAGCAGCCCCCGAGGTGTGGGGCAGGATGGCTACACCTTC. This codes for CASSPRGVGQDGYTF. The V call is TRBV7-2, the J call TRBJ1-2; tentative D call: TRBD1 (5 bases). Germline V lookup: CDR1 SGHTA, CDR2 FQGNSA. This CDR3 is 15 amino acids long. V was clipped by 5 bases and J by 6 bases, with 19 bases between them.

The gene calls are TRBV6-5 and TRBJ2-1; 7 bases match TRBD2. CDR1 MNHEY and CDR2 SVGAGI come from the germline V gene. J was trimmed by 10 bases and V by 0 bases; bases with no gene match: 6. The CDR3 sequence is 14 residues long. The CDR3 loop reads CASSYSRERDEQFF. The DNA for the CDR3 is TGTGCCAGCAGTTACTCGAGAGAGCGGGACGAGCAGTTCTTC.

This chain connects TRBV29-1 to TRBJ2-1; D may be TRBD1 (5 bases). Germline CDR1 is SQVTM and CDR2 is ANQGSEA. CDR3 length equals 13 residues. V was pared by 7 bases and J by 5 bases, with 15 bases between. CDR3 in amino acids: CSGGRVGDNEQFF. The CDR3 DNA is TGCAGCGGGGGTCGGGTAGGGGACAATGAGCAGTTCTTC.

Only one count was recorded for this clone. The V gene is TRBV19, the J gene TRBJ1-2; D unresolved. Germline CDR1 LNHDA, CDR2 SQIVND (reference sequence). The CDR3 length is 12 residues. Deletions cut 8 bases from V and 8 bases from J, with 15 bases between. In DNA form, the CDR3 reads TGTGCCAGTCGGACGGGAATTAAGGGCTACACCTTC. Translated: CASRTGIKGYTF.

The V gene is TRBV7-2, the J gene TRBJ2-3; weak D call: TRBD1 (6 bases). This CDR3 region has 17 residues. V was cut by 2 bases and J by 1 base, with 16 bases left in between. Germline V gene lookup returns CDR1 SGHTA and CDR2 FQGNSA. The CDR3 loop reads CASSLPWGQGGTDTQYF. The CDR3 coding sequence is TGTGCCAGCAGCTTACCCTGGGGGCAGGGAGGCACAGATACGCAGTATTTT.

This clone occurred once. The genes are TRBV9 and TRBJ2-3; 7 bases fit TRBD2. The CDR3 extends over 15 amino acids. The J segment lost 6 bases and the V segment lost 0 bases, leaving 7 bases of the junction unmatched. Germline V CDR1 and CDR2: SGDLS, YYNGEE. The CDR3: CASSVGGGSADTQYF. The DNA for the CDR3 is TGTGCCAGCAGCGTAGGGGGGGGGTCGGCGGATACGCAGTATTTT.

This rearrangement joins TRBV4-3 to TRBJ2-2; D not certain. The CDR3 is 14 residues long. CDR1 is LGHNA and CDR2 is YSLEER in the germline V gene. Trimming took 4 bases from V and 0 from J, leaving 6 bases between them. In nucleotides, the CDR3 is TGCGCCAGCAGCCCTTTCTCGAACACCGGGGAGCTGTTTTTT. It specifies CASSPFSNTGELFF.